Presented here are 21 T cell receptor beta chains from one specimen sequenced in a study of T-cell reconstitution after alpha-beta-depleted transplantation in children. Library preparation (for TCRbeta) was performed with unique molecular identifiers. TCRdb reanalysed the PCR reads using MiXCR and keeps one entry per CDR3 protein. The sample shows 500,000 to 750,000 distinct CDR3 sequences, 10% to 15% of them seen only once. The sample was PBMCs, mostly from graft donor cells, taken 360 days after TCRalphabeta/CD19-depleted stem cell transplant. The receptors come from a male patient under 18 who had a stem cell transplant for acute myeloid leukemia, so the T cells may come from the graft donor.

This clonotype was recorded many times. This chain links TRBV7-8 with TRBJ2-1, with 8 bases matching TRBD2. Germline loops: CDR1 SGHVS, CDR2 FQNEAQ. J was trimmed by 7 bases and V by 5 bases; bases with no gene match: 7. The CDR3 is made up of 14 amino acids. CDR3 DNA: TGTGCCAGCAGCCTTAGCGGGATAAAGAATGAGCAGTTCTTC. It is translated as CASSLSGIKNEQFF. Together with reference TRBV7-8 and TRBJ2-1, the CDR3 gives the full variable domain: GAGVSQSPRYKVAKRGQDVALRCDPISGHVSLFWYQQALGQGPEFLTYFQNEAQLDKSGLPSDRFFAERPEGSVSTLKIQRTQQEDSAVYLCASSLSGIKNEQFFGPGTRLTVL.

The CDR3, as DNA: TGTGCCAGCAGCTTAGCTCGGATGTACCAAGAGACCCAGTACTTC. Its translation is CASSLARMYQETQYF. The V and J genes are TRBV7-2 and TRBJ2-5; no reliable D call. Per germline, CDR1 SGHTA and CDR2 FQGNSA. CDR3 length: 15 amino acids. Trimming removed 0 bases from V and 0 bases from J, with 8 bases in between.

CDR3: CSVELTGVDEQYF. The DNA for the CDR3 is TGCAGCGTTGAGTTGACAGGGGTGGACGAGCAGTACTTC. The chain has TRBV29-1 and TRBJ2-7; 8 nucleotides agree with TRBD1. The CDR3 loop spans 13 amino acids. The junction had 6 bases not matched to a gene; V was cut back by 3 bases and J by 5 bases. Germline CDR1 reads SQVTM; CDR2 reads ANQGSEA.

This clonotype was observed a few times. The CDR3 nucleotides are TGTGCCAGCAGCGTAGTGGGGCTAGCGGGCCGCTACAATGAGCAGTTCTTC. Translation: CASSVVGLAGRYNEQFF. The gene calls are TRBV9 and TRBJ2-1; 8 bases agree with TRBD2. V trimming: 0 bases; J trimming: 3 bases; junction bases outside the gene matches: 8. The germline V gene encodes CDR1 SGDLS and CDR2 YYNGEE. The CDR3 is made up of 17 amino acids.

In its sample, this clonotype was seen many times. The rearrangement joins TRBV28 to TRBJ2-5; 7 bases match TRBD1. Germline V lookup: CDR1 MDHEN, CDR2 SYDVKM. The CDR3 runs to 15 residues. The J segment lost 4 bases and the V segment lost 5 bases, leaving 10 bases of the junction unmatched. CDR3 loop: CASSQGVLGGETQYF. In DNA form, the CDR3 reads TGTGCCAGCAGTCAGGGGGTACTAGGAGGAGAGACCCAGTACTTC.

The chain links TRBV7-8 to TRBJ2-7; 7 bases line up with TRBD2. Germline V CDR1 and CDR2: SGHVS, FQNEAQ. V lost 11 bases and J lost 3; bases outside the gene matches: 16. The CDR3 contains 15 residues. CDR3 sequence: CASLEGLAAFYEQYF. DNA of the CDR3: TGTGCCTCTCTAGAGGGGCTAGCGGCGTTCTACGAGCAGTACTTC. Supplemented by reference TRBV7-8 and TRBJ2-7, the full variable domain reads GAGVSQSPRYKVAKRGQDVALRCDPISGHVSLFWYQQALGQGPEFLTYFQNEAQLDKSGLPSDRFFAERPEGSVSTLKIQRTQQEDSAVYLCASLEGLAAFYEQYFGPGTRLTVT.

In its sample, this clonotype was seen many times. V and J are TRBV6-2 or TRBV6-3 and TRBJ2-7, with 9 bases aligning to TRBD1. The ends lost 5 bases at V and 4 bases at J; junction bases unmatched: 9. The length of the CDR3 is 15 residues. Germline V lookup: CDR1 MNHEY, CDR2 SVGEGT. CDR3 DNA sequence: TGTGCCAGCAGTCTCCGGGACAGGGCATGGTACGAGCAGTACTTC. It is translated as CASSLRDRAWYEQYF.

The chain recombines TRBV14 with TRBJ2-1, with a tentative D call TRBD2 (6 bases). V was trimmed by 0 bases and J by 3 bases, leaving 21 bases between them. The CDR3 contains 19 residues. Germline assignment: CDR1 SGHDN and CDR2 FVKESK. CDR3: CASSQDHGRLDQIYNEQFF. The CDR3 DNA reads TGTGCCAGCAGCCAAGACCACGGGAGACTAGACCAAATCTACAATGAGCAGTTCTTC.

This chain links TRBV6-1 with TRBJ2-7; D could derive from TRBD1 or TRBD2 (5 bases each). CDR3 length: 13 residues. Germline lookup yields CDR1 MNHNS and CDR2 SASEGT. Trimming pared 6 bases from V and 1 base from J, leaving 10 bases between. The CDR3 spells CASRRGDSYEQYF. The CDR3 nucleotides are TGTGCCAGCAGGCGAGGGGATTCCTACGAGCAGTACTTC.

This clonotype turned up a few times. The gene calls are TRBV7-8 and TRBJ1-1, with 10 bases aligning to TRBD1. Germline V gene sequence: CDR1 SGHVS, CDR2 FQNEAQ. V trimming: 3 bases; J trimming: 5 bases; junction bases outside the gene matches: 6. This CDR3 region has 15 residues. The CDR3 DNA reads TGTGCCAGCAGCTTTGCCGGGACAGGGGTTACTGAAGCTTTCTTT. Translating it yields CASSFAGTGVTEAFF.

This clonotype was counted a few times. The chain employs TRBV28 and TRBJ2-1, with 11 positions matching TRBD2. CDR1 and CDR2 (germline): MDHEN, SYDVKM. J lost 1 base, V lost 2 bases, and 10 bases had no gene match. CDR3 length: 19 amino acids. This CDR3 is CASSLSSVLAGGSYNEQFF. In nucleotides, the CDR3 is TGTGCCAGCAGTTTAAGCTCAGTGCTAGCGGGAGGATCCTACAATGAGCAGTTCTTC.

The V and J genes are TRBV5-5 and TRBJ2-5; TRBD1 is a possible D gene (5 bases). The germline V gene encodes CDR1 SGHKS and CDR2 YYEKEE (reference sequence). The CDR3 runs 15 residues. The ends were cut back, 4 bases at V and 5 bases at J, with 18 bases in the middle. CDR3 residues: CASSNNGQRAETQYF. The CDR3 nucleotides read TGTGCCAGCAGCAATAATGGACAACGGGCGGAGACCCAGTACTTC.

The chain employs TRBV6-2 or TRBV6-3 and TRBJ2-5, with TRBD2 as a possible D gene (5 bases). CDR1 MNHEY and CDR2 SVGEGT come from the germline V gene. CDR3 length: 15 amino acids. V lost 2 bases to trimming and J lost 4 bases, with 14 bases between them. This CDR3 reads CASSYKRVGGETQYF. In DNA form, the CDR3 reads TGTGCCAGCAGTTACAAGAGGGTGGGTGGAGAGACCCAGTACTTC.

This CDR3 is CASSPGGVYQETQYF. CDR3 nucleotides: TGTGCCAGCAGCCCTGGCGGGGTGTACCAAGAGACCCAGTACTTC. The chain links TRBV7-2 to TRBJ2-5, with D maybe TRBD2 (6 bases). V lost 5 bases to trimming and J lost 0 bases, with 13 bases between them. Germline loops: CDR1 SGHTA, CDR2 FQGNSA. The CDR3 totals 15 residues.

The table lists this clonotype with many counts. This chain joins TRBV5-1 and TRBJ2-5; D remains ambiguous. Between the trimmed V and J ends, which lost 0 bases and 5 bases, there was a span of 2 bases. CDR3 length: 11 amino acids. Germline CDR1 and CDR2: SGHRS and YFSETQ. The CDR3 protein is CASSLVETQYF. CDR3 sequence (DNA): TGCGCCAGCAGCTTGGTGGAGACCCAGTACTTC.

There are many counts of this clonotype. CDR3 nucleotides: TGTGCCAGCAGTTTCTGGACGGCCGGGGAAAAACTGTTTTTT. Translation: CASSFWTAGEKLFF. This chain uses TRBV28 with TRBJ1-4; D is undetermined. This CDR3 has 14 amino acids. V dropped 3 bases and J dropped 8 bases, with 13 bases sitting between them. Germline lookup yields CDR1 MDHEN and CDR2 SYDVKM.

This chain links TRBV10-3 with TRBJ2-1; D is possibly TRBD1 (5 bases). The CDR3 covers 15 residues. V lost 8 bases and J 0 bases, leaving 14 bases between the germline ends. CDR1 ENHRY and CDR2 SYGVKD come from the germline V gene. For the CDR3, the DNA is TGTGCCATCCAGACAGACCTAAGCTCCTACAATGAGCAGTTCTTC. It specifies CAIQTDLSSYNEQFF.

This clonotype was counted ten times or more. This chain joins TRBV12-3 or TRBV12-4 and TRBJ2-1, with D possibly TRBD1 on 6 matching bases. Trimming took 7 bases from V and 8 from J, leaving 18 bases between them. CDR3 length: 14 residues. The CDR3 loop is CASIRAGAAHEQFF. CDR3 nucleotide sequence: TGTGCCAGCATCCGGGCAGGGGCCGCCCATGAGCAGTTCTTC.

This clonotype has only a few counts. This chain uses TRBV7-9 with TRBJ2-1; D unclear. Trimming removed 5 bases at V and 4 bases at J, with 15 bases between. Germline loops: CDR1 SEHNR, CDR2 FQNEAQ (reference sequence). This CDR3 has 15 amino acids. This chain's CDR3 is CASSPRGSRYNEQFF. The CDR3 DNA reads TGTGCCAGCAGCCCTCGTGGCTCCCGATACAATGAGCAGTTCTTC.

This clonotype was seen only a few times. The V call is TRBV3-1, the J call TRBJ2-3; 9 bases map to TRBD2. Germline trimming cut 4 bases from V and 3 bases from J; bases unmatched to any gene: 8. Germline assignment: CDR1 LGHDT and CDR2 YNNKEL (reference sequence). CDR3 length: 16 amino acids. Here the CDR3 reads CASSRYGTSFTDTQYF. CDR3 DNA sequence: TGTGCCAGCAGCCGTTACGGGACTAGCTTTACAGATACGCAGTATTTT.

Many counts were recorded for this clonotype. V gene TRBV29-1 combines with J gene TRBJ2-7; D call uncertain. Trimming removed 7 bases at V and 2 bases at J, with 9 bases between. The CDR3 sequence is 11 residues long. Germline V lookup: CDR1 SQVTM, CDR2 ANQGSEA. In DNA form, the CDR3 reads TGCAGCGCCTCGGACCCCTACGAGCAGTACTTC. Residues: CSASDPYEQYF.